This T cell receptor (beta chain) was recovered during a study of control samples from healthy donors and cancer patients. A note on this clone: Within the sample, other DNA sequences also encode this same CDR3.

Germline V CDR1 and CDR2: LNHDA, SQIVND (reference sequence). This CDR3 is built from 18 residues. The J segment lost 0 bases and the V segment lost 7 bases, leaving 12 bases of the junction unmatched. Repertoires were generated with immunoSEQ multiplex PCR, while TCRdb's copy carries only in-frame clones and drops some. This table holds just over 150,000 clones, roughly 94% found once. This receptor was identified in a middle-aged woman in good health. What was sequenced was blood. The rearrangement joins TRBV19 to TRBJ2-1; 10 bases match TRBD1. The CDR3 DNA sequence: TGTGCCAGTATCGGACAGGGGGAGGGTCGGGGCTCCTACAATGAGCAGTTCTTC. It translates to CASIGQGEGRGSYNEQFF.